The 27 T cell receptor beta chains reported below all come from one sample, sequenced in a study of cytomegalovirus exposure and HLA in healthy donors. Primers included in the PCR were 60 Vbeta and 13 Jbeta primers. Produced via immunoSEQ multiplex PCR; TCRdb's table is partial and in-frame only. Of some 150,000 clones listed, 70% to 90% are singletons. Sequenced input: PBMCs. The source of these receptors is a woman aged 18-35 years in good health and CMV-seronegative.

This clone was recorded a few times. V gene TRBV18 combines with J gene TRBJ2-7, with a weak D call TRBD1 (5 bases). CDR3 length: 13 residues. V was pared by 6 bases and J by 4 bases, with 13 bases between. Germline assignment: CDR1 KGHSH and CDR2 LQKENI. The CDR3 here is CASSSPQVYEQYF. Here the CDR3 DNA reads TGTGCCAGCTCCTCCCCACAGGTATACGAGCAGTACTTC.

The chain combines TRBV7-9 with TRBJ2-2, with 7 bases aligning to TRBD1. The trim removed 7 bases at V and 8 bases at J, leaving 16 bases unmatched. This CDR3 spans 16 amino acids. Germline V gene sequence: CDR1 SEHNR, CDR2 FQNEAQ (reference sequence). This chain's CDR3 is CASTFTPRTGSGELFF. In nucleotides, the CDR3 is TGTGCCAGCACCTTTACTCCTAGGACAGGATCGGGGGAGCTGTTTTTT.

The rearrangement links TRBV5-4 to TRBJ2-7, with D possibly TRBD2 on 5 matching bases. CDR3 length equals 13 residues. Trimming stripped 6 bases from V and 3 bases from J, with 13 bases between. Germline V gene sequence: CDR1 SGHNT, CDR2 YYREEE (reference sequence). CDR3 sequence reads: CASNLDLFYEQYF. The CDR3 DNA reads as TGTGCCAGCAACCTGGACTTGTTCTACGAGCAGTACTTC.

The CDR3, as DNA: TGTGCCAGCAGTTACGGCTTTTACACCGGGGAGCTGTTTTTT. Protein: CASSYGFYTGELFF. The rearrangement joins TRBV6-5 to TRBJ2-2; no firm D call. Trimming took off 2 bases at V and 3 bases at J, with 7 bases between the two ends. Germline values: CDR1 MNHEY, CDR2 SVGAGI. The CDR3 loop spans 14 amino acids.

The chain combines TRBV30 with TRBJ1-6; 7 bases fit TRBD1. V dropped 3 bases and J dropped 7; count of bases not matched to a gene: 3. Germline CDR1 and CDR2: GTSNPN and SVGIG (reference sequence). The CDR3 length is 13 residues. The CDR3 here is CAWRQGLNSPLHF. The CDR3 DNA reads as TGTGCCTGGAGACAGGGGTTGAATTCACCCCTCCACTTT.

The chain's CDR3 is CASSLAGQREKLFF. Written as DNA, the CDR3 is TGCGCCAGCAGCTTGGCCGGACAGCGGGAAAAACTGTTTTTT. V gene TRBV5-1 combines with J gene TRBJ1-4; TRBD1 is a possible D gene (6 bases). The CDR3 runs 14 residues. The V end was cut by 0 bases, the J end by 8 bases, with 11 bases between. CDR1 is SGHRS and CDR2 is YFSETQ in the germline V gene.

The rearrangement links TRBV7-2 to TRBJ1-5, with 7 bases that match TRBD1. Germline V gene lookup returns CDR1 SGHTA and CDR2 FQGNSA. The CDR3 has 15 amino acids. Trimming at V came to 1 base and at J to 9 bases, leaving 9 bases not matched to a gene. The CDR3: CASSLGDSEKRPQHF. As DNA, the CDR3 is TGTGCCAGCAGCTTAGGGGACAGCGAAAAAAGGCCCCAGCATTTT.

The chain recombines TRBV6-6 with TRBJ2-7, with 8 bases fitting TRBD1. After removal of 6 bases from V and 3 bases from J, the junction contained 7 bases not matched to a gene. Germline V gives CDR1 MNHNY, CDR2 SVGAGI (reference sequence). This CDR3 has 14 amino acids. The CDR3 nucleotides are TGTGCCAGCAGACCCGGACAGGGCTACTACGAGCAGTACTTC. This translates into CASRPGQGYYEQYF.

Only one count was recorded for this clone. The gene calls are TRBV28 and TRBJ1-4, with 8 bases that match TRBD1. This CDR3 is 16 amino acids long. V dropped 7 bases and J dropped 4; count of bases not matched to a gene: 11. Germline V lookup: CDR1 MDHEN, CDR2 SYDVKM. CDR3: CASMVTGERGNEKLFF. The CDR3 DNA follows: TGTGCCAGCATGGTGACAGGGGAAAGGGGTAATGAAAAACTGTTTTTT.

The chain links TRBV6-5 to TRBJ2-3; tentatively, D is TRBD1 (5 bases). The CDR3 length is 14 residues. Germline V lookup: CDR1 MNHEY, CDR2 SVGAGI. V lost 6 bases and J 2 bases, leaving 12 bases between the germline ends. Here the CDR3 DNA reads TGTGCCAGCAGCCTCAGGGCCGCCACAGATACGCAGTATTTT. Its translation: CASSLRAATDTQYF.

CDR3 nucleotide sequence: TGTGCCAGCAGTCCCCCCCGGGACTCCTACAATGAGCAGTTCTTC. As protein: CASSPPRDSYNEQFF. The chain couples TRBV28 to TRBJ2-1, with D tentatively TRBD2 (5 bases). The CDR3 totals 15 residues. The germline V gene encodes CDR1 MDHEN and CDR2 SYDVKM. The V gene lost 5 bases and the J gene lost 0 bases, with 11 bases spanning the gap.

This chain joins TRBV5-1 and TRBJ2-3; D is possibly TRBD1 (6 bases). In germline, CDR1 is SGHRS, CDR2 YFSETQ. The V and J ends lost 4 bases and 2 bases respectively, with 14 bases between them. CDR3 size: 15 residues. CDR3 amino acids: CASSPYRELTDTQYF. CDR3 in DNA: TGCGCCAGCAGCCCCTACAGGGAGCTCACAGATACGCAGTATTTT.

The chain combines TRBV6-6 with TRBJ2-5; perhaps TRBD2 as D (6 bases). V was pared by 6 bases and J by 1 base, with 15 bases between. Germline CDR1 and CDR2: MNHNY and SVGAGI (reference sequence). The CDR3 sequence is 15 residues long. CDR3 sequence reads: CASRAWAGFQETQYF. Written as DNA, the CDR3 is TGTGCCAGCAGGGCCTGGGCGGGATTCCAAGAGACCCAGTACTTC.

DNA for the CDR3: TGTGCCAGCACCTCAGACAGGGGGCTTGGCGAGCAGTACTTC. It codes for CASTSDRGLGEQYF. V gene TRBV28 combines with J gene TRBJ2-7; 10 bases are a match to TRBD1. From germline, CDR1 is MDHEN and CDR2 SYDVKM. The CDR3 runs 14 residues. V was pared by 7 bases and J by 6 bases, with 9 bases of the junction left unmatched. Supplemented by reference TRBV28 and TRBJ2-7, the full variable domain reads DVKVTQSSRYLVKRTGEKVFLECVQDMDHENMFWYRQDPGLGLRLIYFSYDVKMKEKGDIPEGYSVSREKKERFSLILESASTNQTSMYLCASTSDRGLGEQYFGPGTRLTVT.

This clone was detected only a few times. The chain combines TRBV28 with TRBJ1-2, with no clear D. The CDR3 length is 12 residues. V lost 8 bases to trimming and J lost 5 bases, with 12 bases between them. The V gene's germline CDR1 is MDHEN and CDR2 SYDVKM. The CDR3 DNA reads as TGTGCCAGCGGTTCGTGGAGGTATGGCTACACCTTC. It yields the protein CASGSWRYGYTF.

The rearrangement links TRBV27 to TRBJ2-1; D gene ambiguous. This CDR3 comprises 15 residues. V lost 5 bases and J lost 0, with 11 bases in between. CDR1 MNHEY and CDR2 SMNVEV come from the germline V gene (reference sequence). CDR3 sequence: CASSPADISYNEQFF. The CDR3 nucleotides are TGTGCCAGCAGTCCTGCGGATATCTCCTACAATGAGCAGTTCTTC.

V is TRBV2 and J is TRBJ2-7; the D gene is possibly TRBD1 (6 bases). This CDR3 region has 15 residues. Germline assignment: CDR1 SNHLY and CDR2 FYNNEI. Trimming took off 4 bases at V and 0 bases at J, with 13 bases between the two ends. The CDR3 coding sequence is TGTGCCAGCAGTGGCCGGGACACCTTCTCCTACGAGCAGTACTTC. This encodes CASSGRDTFSYEQYF. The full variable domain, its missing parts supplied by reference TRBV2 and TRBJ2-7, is EPEVTQTPSHQVTQMGQEVILRCVPISNHLYFYWYRQILGQKVEFLVSFYNNEISEKSEIFDDQFSVERPDGSNFTLKIRSTKLEDSAMYFCASSGRDTFSYEQYFGPGTRLTVT.

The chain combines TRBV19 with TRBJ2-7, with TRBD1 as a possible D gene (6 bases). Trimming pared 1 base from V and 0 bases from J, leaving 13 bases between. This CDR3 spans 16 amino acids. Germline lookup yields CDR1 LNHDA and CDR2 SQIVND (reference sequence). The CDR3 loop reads CASSIATGMSSYEQYF. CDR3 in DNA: TGTGCCAGTAGTATAGCGACAGGAATGAGCTCCTACGAGCAGTACTTC. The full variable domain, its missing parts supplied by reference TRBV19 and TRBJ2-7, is DGGITQSPKYLFRKEGQNVTLSCEQNLNHDAMYWYRQDPGQGLRLIYYSQIVNDFQKGDIAEGYSVSREKKESFPLTVTSAQKNPTAFYLCASSIATGMSSYEQYFGPGTRLTVT.

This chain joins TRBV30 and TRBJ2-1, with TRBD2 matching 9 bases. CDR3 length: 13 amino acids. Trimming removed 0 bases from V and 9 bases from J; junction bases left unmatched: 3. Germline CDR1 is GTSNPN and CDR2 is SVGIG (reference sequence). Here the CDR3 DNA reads TGTGCCTGGAGTGTTGGTAGCGGGAGTGAGCAGTTCTTC. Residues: CAWSVGSGSEQFF.

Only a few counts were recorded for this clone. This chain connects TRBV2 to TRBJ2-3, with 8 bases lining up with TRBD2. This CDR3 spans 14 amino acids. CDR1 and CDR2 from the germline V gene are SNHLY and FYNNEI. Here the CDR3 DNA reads TGTGCTTGCAGGCGGGGGGTGAGCACAGATACGCAGTATTTT. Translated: CACRRGVSTDTQYF.

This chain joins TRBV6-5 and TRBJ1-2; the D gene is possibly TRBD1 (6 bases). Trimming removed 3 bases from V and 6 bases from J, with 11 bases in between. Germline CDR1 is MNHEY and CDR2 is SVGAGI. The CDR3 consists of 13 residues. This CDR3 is CASSYNRVHGYTF. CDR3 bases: TGTGCCAGCAGTTATAACAGGGTACATGGCTACACCTTC.

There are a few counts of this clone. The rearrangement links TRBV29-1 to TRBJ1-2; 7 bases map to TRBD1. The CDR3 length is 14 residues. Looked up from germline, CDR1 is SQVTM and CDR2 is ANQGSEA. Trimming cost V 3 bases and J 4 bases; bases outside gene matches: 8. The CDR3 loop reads CSVDRQAGGYGYTF. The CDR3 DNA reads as TGCAGCGTTGATAGGCAGGCAGGGGGCTATGGCTACACCTTC.

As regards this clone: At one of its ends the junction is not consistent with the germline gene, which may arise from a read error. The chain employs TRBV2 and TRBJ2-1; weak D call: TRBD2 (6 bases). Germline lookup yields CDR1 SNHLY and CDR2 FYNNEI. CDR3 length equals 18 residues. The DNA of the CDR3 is TGTGCCAGCAGCCGTCCCCTCGAGCGGGCAGGCTCCTACAATGGGCAGTTCTTC. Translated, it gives CASSRPLERAGSYNGQFF.

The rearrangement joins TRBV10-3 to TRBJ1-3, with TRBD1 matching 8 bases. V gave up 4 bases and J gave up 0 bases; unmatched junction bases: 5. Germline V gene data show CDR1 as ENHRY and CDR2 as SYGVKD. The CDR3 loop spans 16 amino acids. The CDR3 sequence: CAISGRQGTSGNTIYF. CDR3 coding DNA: TGTGCCATCAGTGGACGACAGGGGACCTCTGGAAACACCATATATTTT.

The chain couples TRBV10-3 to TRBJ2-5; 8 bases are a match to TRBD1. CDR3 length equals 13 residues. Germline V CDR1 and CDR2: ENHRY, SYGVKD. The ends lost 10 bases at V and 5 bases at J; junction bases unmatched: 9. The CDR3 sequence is CATTGGATETQYF. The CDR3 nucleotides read TGTGCCACCACAGGGGGAGCGACGGAGACCCAGTACTTC.

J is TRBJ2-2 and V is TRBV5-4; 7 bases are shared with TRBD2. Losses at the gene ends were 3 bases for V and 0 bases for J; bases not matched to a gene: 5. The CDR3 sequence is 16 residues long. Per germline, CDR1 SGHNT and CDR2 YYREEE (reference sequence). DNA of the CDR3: TGTGCCAGCAGCTCGGGGACTATCACGAACACCGGGGAGCTGTTTTTT. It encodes CASSSGTITNTGELFF.

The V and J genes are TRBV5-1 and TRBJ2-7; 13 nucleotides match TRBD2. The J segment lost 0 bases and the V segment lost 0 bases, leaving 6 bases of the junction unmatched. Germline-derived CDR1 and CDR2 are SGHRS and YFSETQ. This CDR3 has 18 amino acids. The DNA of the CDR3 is TGCGCCAGCAGCTTGGGACTAGCGGGAGGTTACTACTCCTACGAGCAGTACTTC. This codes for CASSLGLAGGYYSYEQYF.